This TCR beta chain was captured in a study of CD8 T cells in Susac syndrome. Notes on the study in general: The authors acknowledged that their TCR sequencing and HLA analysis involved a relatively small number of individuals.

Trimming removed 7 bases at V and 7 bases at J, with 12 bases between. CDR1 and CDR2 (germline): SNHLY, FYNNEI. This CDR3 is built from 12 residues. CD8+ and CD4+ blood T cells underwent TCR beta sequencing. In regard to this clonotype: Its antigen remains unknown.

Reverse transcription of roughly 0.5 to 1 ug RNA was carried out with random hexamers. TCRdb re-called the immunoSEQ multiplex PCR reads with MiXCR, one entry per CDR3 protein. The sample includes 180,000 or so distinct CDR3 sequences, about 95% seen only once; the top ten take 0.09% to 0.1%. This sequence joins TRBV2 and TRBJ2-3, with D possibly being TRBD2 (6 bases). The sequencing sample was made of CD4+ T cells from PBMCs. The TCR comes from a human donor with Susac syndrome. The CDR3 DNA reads TGTGCCAGCACGTCAGGGAGGAATACGCAGTATTTT. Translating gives CASTSGRNTQYF.